This note documents a single T cell receptor (beta chain) sequence. Its antigen is still unknown. CDR1 is SQVTM, CDR2 ANQGSEA, per germline. The CDR3 contains 12 residues. V shed 7 bases and J shed 2 bases, with 11 bases lying between them. Data came from immunoSEQ multiplex PCR; TCRdb stores just in-frame clones and leaves some out. The sample includes roughly 79,000 clones, 80% to 95% of them seen just once. The data were obtained in a study of OX40 agonist ivuxolimab in advanced cancers. Whole-study context: Dosing consisted of intravenous ivuxolimab at 0.01 to 10 mg/kg every 2 weeks. One patient with hepatocellular carcinoma and two with cutaneous melanoma, three in all, had partial responses.

Whole-study results and caveats: The mean number of expanded clones was higher in CD8+ T cells than in CD4+. Blood T cells, both CD4+ and CD8+, expanded clonally by week 6 at 0.1 to 3.0 mg/kg.

The origin of this receptor is an adult with an advanced solid tumor such as melanoma, head and neck, liver or kidney cancer. The chain has TRBV29-1 and TRBJ1-1, with D maybe TRBD1 (5 bases). Here the sequenced sample was CD4+ or CD8+ T cells sorted from blood, taken in a trial of the OX40 agonist ivuxolimab. The DNA of the CDR3 is TGCAGCGCGACAGATCTAAACACTGAAGCTTTCTTT. Translating gives CSATDLNTEAFF.